This T cell receptor (beta chain) originates from a study of technical replicates of blood from a handful of donors. TCRdb keeps only in-frame clones here, not all; method: immunoSEQ multiplex PCR. The table shows about 66,000 clones, with approximately 88% occurring only once. The CDR3 has 15 residues. The germline V gene has CDR1 LNHDA and CDR2 SQIVND (reference sequence). Trimming took 3 bases from V and 6 from J, leaving 15 bases between them. This TCR came from a human donor in good health. Some clones in this sample may be carry-over from other donors' samples. The chain employs TRBV19 and TRBJ2-1; D perhaps matches TRBD2 (6 bases). The sequencing input was PBMCs. The CDR3 nucleotides are TGTGCCAGTAGTATGAAGAACGGAGGGCCCAATGAGCAGTTCTTC. Translation: CASSMKNGGPNEQFF.